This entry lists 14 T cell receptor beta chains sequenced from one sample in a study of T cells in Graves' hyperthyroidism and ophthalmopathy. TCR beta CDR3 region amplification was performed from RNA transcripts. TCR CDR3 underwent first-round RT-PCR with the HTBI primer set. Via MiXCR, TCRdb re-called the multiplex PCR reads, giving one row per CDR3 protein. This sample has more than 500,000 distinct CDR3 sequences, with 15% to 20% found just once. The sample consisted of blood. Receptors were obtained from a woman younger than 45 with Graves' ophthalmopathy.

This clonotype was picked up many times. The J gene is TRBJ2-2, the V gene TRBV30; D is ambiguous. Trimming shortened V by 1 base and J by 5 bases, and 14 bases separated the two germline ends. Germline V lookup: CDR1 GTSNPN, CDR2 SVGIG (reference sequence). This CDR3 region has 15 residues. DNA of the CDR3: TGTGCCTGGAGTGAGGCCCTCCTAATGACCGGGGAGCTGTTTTTT. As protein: CAWSEALLMTGELFF.

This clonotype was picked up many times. In DNA form, the CDR3 reads TGTGCCACCAGCGGAAGAGGGATGGGTACCGAGGGCACTGAAGCTTTCTTT. Translation gives CATSGRGMGTEGTEAFF. The J gene is TRBJ1-1, the V gene TRBV15; D is ambiguous. CDR3 size: 17 residues. The V gene lost 5 bases and the J gene lost 4 bases, with 23 bases spanning the gap. Germline V gene sequence: CDR1 LNHNV, CDR2 YYDKDF (reference sequence).

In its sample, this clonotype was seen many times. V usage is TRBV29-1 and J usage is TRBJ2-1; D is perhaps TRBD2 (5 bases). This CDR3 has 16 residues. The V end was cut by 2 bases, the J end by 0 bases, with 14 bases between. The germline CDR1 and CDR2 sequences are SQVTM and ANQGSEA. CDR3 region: CSVEMFSASSYNEQFF. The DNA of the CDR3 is TGCAGCGTTGAAATGTTTAGCGCAAGCTCCTACAATGAGCAGTTCTTC.

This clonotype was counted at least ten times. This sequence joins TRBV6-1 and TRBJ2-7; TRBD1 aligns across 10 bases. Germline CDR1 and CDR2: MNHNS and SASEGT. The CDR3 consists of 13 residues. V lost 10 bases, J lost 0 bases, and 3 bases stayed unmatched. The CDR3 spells CATGTGASYEQYF. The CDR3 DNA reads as TGTGCCACCGGGACAGGGGCCTCCTACGAGCAGTACTTC.

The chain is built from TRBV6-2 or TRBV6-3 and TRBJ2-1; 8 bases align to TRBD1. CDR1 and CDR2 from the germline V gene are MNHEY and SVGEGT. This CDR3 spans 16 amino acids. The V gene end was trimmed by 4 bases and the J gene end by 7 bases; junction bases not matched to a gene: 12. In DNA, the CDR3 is TGTGCCAGCAGTTTCCTCGGACAGGGACGGGGAAATGAGCAGTTCTTC. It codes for CASSFLGQGRGNEQFF.

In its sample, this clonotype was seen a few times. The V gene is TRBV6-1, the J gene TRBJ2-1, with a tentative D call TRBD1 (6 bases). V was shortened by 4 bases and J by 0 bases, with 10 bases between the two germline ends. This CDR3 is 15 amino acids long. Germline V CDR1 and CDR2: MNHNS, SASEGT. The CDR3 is CASSVQGLSYNEQFF. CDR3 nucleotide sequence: TGTGCCAGCAGTGTCCAGGGGCTCTCCTACAATGAGCAGTTCTTC.

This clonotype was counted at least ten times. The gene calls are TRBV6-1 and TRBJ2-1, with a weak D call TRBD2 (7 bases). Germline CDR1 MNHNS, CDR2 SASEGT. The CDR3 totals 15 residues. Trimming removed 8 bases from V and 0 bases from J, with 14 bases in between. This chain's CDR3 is CASGGGGGSYNEQFF. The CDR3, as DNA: TGTGCCAGCGGGGGGGGGGGCGGCTCCTACAATGAGCAGTTCTTC.

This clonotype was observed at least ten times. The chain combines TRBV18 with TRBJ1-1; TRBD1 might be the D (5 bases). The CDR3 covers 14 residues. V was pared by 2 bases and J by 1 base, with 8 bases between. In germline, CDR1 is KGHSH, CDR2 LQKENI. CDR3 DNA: TGTGCCAGCTCACCATCGAGGGGGAACACTGAAGCTTTCTTT. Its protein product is CASSPSRGNTEAFF.

This chain's CDR3 is CASGLGDRNTDTQYF. The DNA for the CDR3 is TGTGCTAGTGGTTTGGGGGACCGAAACACAGATACGCAGTATTTT. This sequence joins TRBV12-5 and TRBJ2-3, with D perhaps TRBD1 or TRBD2 (5 bases each). CDR3 length equals 15 residues. V lost 1 base, J lost 2 bases, and 10 bases lay in between. Germline V lookup: CDR1 LGHNT, CDR2 FRNRAP.

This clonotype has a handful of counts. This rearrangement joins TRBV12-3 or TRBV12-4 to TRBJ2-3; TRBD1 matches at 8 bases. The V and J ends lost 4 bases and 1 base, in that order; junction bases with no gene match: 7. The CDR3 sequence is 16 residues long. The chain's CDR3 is CASSSRGQGGTDTQYF. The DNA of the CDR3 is TGTGCCAGCAGTTCTAGAGGACAGGGTGGCACAGATACGCAGTATTTT.

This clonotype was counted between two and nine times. The DNA for the CDR3 is TGTGCCAGCAGCTTACACAGGGGGCTCAACACCGGGGAGCTGTTTTTT. Translating it yields CASSLHRGLNTGELFF. V usage is TRBV7-2 and J usage is TRBJ2-2; 9 bases align to TRBD1. V shed 2 bases and J 2 bases; nucleotides not matched to a gene: 3. The CDR3 has 16 amino acids. CDR1 SGHTA and CDR2 FQGNSA come from the germline V gene.

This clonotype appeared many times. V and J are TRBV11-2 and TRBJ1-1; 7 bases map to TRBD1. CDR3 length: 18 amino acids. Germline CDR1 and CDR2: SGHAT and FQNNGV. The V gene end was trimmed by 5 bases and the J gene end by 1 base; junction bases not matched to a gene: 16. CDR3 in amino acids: CASSLPQGGAGWNTEAFF. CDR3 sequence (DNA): TGTGCCAGCAGCCTACCCCAGGGGGGCGCCGGTTGGAACACTGAAGCTTTCTTT.

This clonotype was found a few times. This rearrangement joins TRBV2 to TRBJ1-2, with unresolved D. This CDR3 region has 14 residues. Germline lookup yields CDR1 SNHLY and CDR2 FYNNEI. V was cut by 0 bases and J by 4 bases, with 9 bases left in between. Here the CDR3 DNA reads TGTGCCAGCAGTGAAGCCGAGACTACCTATGGCTACACCTTC. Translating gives CASSEAETTYGYTF.

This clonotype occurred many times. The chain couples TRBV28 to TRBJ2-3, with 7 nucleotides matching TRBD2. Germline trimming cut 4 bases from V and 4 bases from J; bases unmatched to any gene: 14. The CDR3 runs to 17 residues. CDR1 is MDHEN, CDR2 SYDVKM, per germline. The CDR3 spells CASSWMAGDRFADTQYF. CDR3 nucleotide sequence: TGTGCCAGCAGTTGGATGGCGGGAGATAGGTTCGCAGATACGCAGTATTTT.